The next 18 T cell receptor beta chains were all read from a single sample in a study of OX40 agonist ivuxolimab in advanced cancers. Using immunoSEQ multiplex PCR, the repertoire was profiled, and TCRdb retains in-frame clones only, with some absent. The table has over 95,000 clones, approximately 80% seen once; the top ten hold around 1.6%. The sample in question was CD4+ or CD8+ T cells sorted from blood, obtained in a trial of the OX40 agonist ivuxolimab. All receptors come from an adult with an advanced solid tumor such as melanoma, head and neck, liver or kidney cancer.

The chain has TRBV4-3 and TRBJ2-1, with 8 bases aligning to TRBD2. Trimming took 4 bases from V and 13 from J; bases not matched to a gene: 6. The CDR3 consists of 12 residues. CDR1 is LGHNA, CDR2 YSLEER, per germline. The CDR3 is CASSPDAGGQFF. For the CDR3, the DNA is TGCGCCAGCAGCCCCGACGCGGGGGGTCAGTTCTTC.

The rearrangement uses TRBV7-2 and TRBJ1-6, with a possible D match to TRBD1 (6 bases). V was clipped by 5 bases and J by 11 bases, with 16 bases between them. CDR1 is SGHTA, CDR2 FQGNSA, per germline. The CDR3 sequence is 14 residues long. CDR3 nucleotides: TGTGCCAGCAGCCCCGAGGGAGGGGGGACACCCCTCCACTTT. This sequence encodes CASSPEGGGTPLHF.

This chain joins TRBV2 and TRBJ1-5, with D maybe TRBD1 (6 bases). CDR1 and CDR2 from the germline V gene are SNHLY and FYNNEI. V shed 7 bases and J shed 4 bases, with 11 bases lying between them. The CDR3 runs 13 residues. The CDR3 loop is CASTWTENQPQHF. The CDR3 DNA follows: TGTGCCAGCACCTGGACAGAGAATCAGCCCCAGCATTTT.

In DNA form, the CDR3 reads TGTGCCAGCAGCTTGGCTATCGGGGCCGGGGAGCTGTTTTTT. Translating it yields CASSLAIGAGELFF. This chain links TRBV5-5 with TRBJ2-2; possibly TRBD2 for D (5 bases). The CDR3 sequence is 14 residues long. The V gene's germline CDR1 is SGHKS and CDR2 YYEKEE (reference sequence). Deletions cut 0 bases from V and 6 bases from J, with 9 bases between.

The rearrangement joins TRBV7-2 to TRBJ2-5; D gene unclear. Germline V gives CDR1 SGHTA, CDR2 FQGNSA. The CDR3 runs to 12 residues. Trimming left V 5 bases short and J 4 bases short, with 8 bases between. The CDR3 loop reads CASSPLGETQYF. For the CDR3, the DNA is TGTGCCAGCAGCCCCCTGGGAGAGACCCAGTACTTC.

This chain connects TRBV28 to TRBJ2-7, with 8 bases lining up with TRBD2. CDR3 length: 21 residues. V shed 0 bases and J 3 bases; nucleotides not matched to a gene: 22. Germline CDR1 reads MDHEN; CDR2 reads SYDVKM. CDR3 in amino acids: CASSLWQIWESRGLGIYEQYF. In DNA form, the CDR3 reads TGTGCCAGCAGTTTATGGCAGATTTGGGAATCGCGGGGACTAGGTATCTACGAGCAGTACTTC.

This chain connects TRBV15 to TRBJ1-4, with D possibly TRBD1 on 5 matching bases. This CDR3 spans 14 amino acids. The ends were cut back, 1 base at V and 8 bases at J, with 11 bases in the middle. CDR1 is LNHNV and CDR2 is YYDKDF in the germline V gene (reference sequence). The CDR3 nucleotides read TGTGCCACCAGCAGAGGGGGGAAGGAGGAAAAACTGTTTTTT. This encodes CATSRGGKEEKLFF.

This chain links TRBV10-2 with TRBJ2-3; D call uncertain. Germline loops: CDR1 WSHSY, CDR2 SAAADI. Trimming removed 6 bases from V and 0 bases from J, with 10 bases in between. The CDR3 has 14 amino acids. Written as DNA, the CDR3 is TGCGCCAGCAGCGTTCGTCCTAGCACAGATACGCAGTATTTT. It encodes CASSVRPSTDTQYF.

The V gene is TRBV5-1, the J gene TRBJ1-1; no reliable D call. V shed 0 bases and J shed 3 bases, with 9 bases lying between them. The CDR3 spans 14 residues. Germline lookup yields CDR1 SGHRS and CDR2 YFSETQ. Here the CDR3 DNA reads TGCGCCAGCAGCTTGGGGCACGCCGACACTGAAGCTTTCTTT. Protein: CASSLGHADTEAFF.

The rearrangement uses TRBV2 and TRBJ2-1; 8 bases align to TRBD1. Per germline, CDR1 SNHLY and CDR2 FYNNEI. Trimming took 3 bases from V and 0 from J; bases not matched to a gene: 1. The CDR3 consists of 15 residues. CDR3 DNA: TGTGCCAGCAGTGATCAGGGGGCCTCCTACAATGAGCAGTTCTTC. Translating it yields CASSDQGASYNEQFF.

V and J are TRBV5-1 and TRBJ2-1; 12 positions match TRBD2. The CDR3 has 15 residues. Germline V gene data show CDR1 as SGHRS and CDR2 as YFSETQ. The trim removed 0 bases at V and 10 bases at J, leaving 5 bases unmatched. DNA for the CDR3: TGCGCCAGCAGCTTGGTAACTAGCGGGAGGAACGAGCAGTTCTTC. It codes for CASSLVTSGRNEQFF.

This sequence joins TRBV14 and TRBJ2-7; TRBD2 matches at 8 bases. The length of the CDR3 is 14 residues. V shed 6 bases and J 7 bases; nucleotides not matched to a gene: 11. Germline CDR1 is SGHDN and CDR2 is FVKESK. CDR3 sequence (DNA): TGTGCCAGCAGTGAAAGCGGGAGATCGTTGGAGCAGTACTTC. It codes for CASSESGRSLEQYF.

This sequence joins TRBV18 and TRBJ1-5, with D possibly being TRBD1 (5 bases). With 1 base removed from V and 3 bases from J, the gap between germline ends came to 13 bases. CDR3 length: 16 amino acids. Germline V gene data show CDR1 as KGHSH and CDR2 as LQKENI. The CDR3 bases are TGTGCCAGCTCACCACTGGCAGGGAGCAACAATCAGCCCCAGCATTTT. Protein: CASSPLAGSNNQPQHF.

This clone was seen just once. The chain employs TRBV7-2 and TRBJ2-7; D gene uncertain. With 1 base removed from V and 5 bases from J, the gap between germline ends came to 15 bases. The CDR3 loop spans 15 amino acids. The germline V gene has CDR1 SGHTA and CDR2 FQGNSA. The DNA of the CDR3 is TGTGCCAGCAGCTTAGGGACGGCCTTCTTACACGAGCAGTACTTC. It specifies CASSLGTAFLHEQYF.

The rearrangement links TRBV11-1 to TRBJ2-2, with 8 bases matching TRBD1. Germline V gives CDR1 SGHAT, CDR2 FQDESV (reference sequence). Trimming cost V 5 bases and J 3 bases; bases outside gene matches: 5. The CDR3 is 15 residues long. This chain's CDR3 is CASSGRQGYTGELFF. The CDR3 coding sequence is TGTGCCAGCAGCGGCAGACAGGGGTACACCGGGGAGCTGTTTTTT.

The chain recombines TRBV19 with TRBJ1-2; TRBD1 agrees at 10 bases. Germline-derived CDR1 and CDR2 are LNHDA and SQIVND (reference sequence). The V gene end was trimmed by 4 bases and the J gene end by 4 bases; junction bases not matched to a gene: 6. This CDR3 is 15 amino acids long. The CDR3 spells CASSKPRDRGYGYTF. CDR3 in DNA: TGTGCCAGTAGTAAACCCCGGGACAGGGGCTATGGCTACACCTTC.

V and J are TRBV4-3 and TRBJ1-4, with TRBD1 matching 9 bases. The V gene's germline CDR1 is LGHNA and CDR2 YSLEER. The V gene end was trimmed by 3 bases and the J gene end by 10 bases; junction bases not matched to a gene: 9. The CDR3 runs to 15 residues. The CDR3 protein is CASSQRTGVMRKLFF. The CDR3 nucleotides are TGCGCCAGCAGCCAGAGGACAGGGGTTATGAGAAAACTGTTTTTT.

This chain joins TRBV5-4 and TRBJ1-1, with D unclear. This CDR3 is 13 amino acids long. The germline V gene encodes CDR1 SGHNT and CDR2 YYREEE (reference sequence). V dropped 4 bases and J dropped 1 base, with 8 bases sitting between them. CDR3 in amino acids: CASSKIANTEAFF. The CDR3 region has the DNA TGTGCCAGCAGCAAGATAGCGAACACTGAAGCTTTCTTT.